A selection of T cell receptor beta chains follows, all from one sample in a study of shared clonotypes between healthy human individuals. TCRdb keeps only in-frame clones here, not all; method: immunoSEQ multiplex PCR. The sample lists more than 90,000 clones, less than 80% occurring once. The sequencing input was memory CD8+ T cells sorted from blood. All receptors derive from a young man in good health. Both conserved end residues are part of each CDR3. D genes are given only for firm matches. The size field is filled for only some rows; it gives once, few, many or a size class.

J: TRBJ2-7
D: NA
V: TRBV4-1
size: NA
DNA: TGCGCCAGCAGCCAAGAATACCAGGGGCCTACCTACGAGCAGTACTTC
CDR3: CASSQEYQGPTYEQYF

J: TRBJ2-3
D: TRBD2
V: TRBV5-1
size: NA
DNA: TGCGCCAGCAGCACGGGACTAGCGGGAGGACCCAGAAATGATACGCAGTATTTT
CDR3: CASSTGLAGGPRNDTQYF

J: TRBJ2-5
D: NA
V: TRBV5-4
size: once
DNA: TGTGCCAGCAGCAAGGACGCATTCCAAGAGACCCAGTACTTC
CDR3: CASSKDAFQETQYF

J: TRBJ1-1
D: NA
V: TRBV20-1
size: NA
DNA: TGCAGTGCTCGATACGCTGAAGCTTTCTTT
CDR3: CSARYAEAFF

J: TRBJ2-3
D: NA
V: TRBV5-1
size: once
DNA: TGCGCCAGCAGCTTAATATATCTTATCACAGATACGCAGTATTTT
CDR3: CASSLIYLITDTQYF

J: TRBJ2-3
D: TRBD1
V: TRBV5-1
size: NA
DNA: TGCGCCAGCAGCCCCGGACAGGGAGAGGATACGCAGTATTTT
CDR3: CASSPGQGEDTQYF

J: TRBJ2-2
D: NA
V: TRBV7-2
size: NA
DNA: TGTGCCAGCAGCTTACCGCGTACTAGCCACACCGGGGAGCTGTTTTTT
CDR3: CASSLPRTSHTGELFF

J: TRBJ1-2
D: NA
V: TRBV6-1
size: NA
DNA: TGTGCCAGCAGTGAAGCGCCCGACAGGATGGATGGCTACACCTTC
CDR3: CASSEAPDRMDGYTF

J: TRBJ1-1
D: TRBD1
V: TRBV2
size: NA
DNA: TGTGCCAGCAGTGAATTGGGACAGGAGAACACTGAAGCTTTCTTT
CDR3: CASSELGQENTEAFF

J: TRBJ1-4
D: TRBD1
V: TRBV15
size: few
DNA: TGTGCCACCAGCAGAGGACAGGGTTCGGGGGACGAAAAACTGTTTTTT
CDR3: CATSRGQGSGDEKLFF

J: TRBJ1-5
D: NA
V: TRBV6-1
size: once
DNA: TGTGCCAGCACTCGATCGGACAGCTACAATCAGCCCCAGCATTTT
CDR3: CASTRSDSYNQPQHF

J: TRBJ2-7
D: NA
V: TRBV28
size: NA
DNA: TGTGCCAGCAGTAGCGGGTCCCTGACCTACGAGCAGTACTTC
CDR3: CASSSGSLTYEQYF

J: TRBJ2-7
D: NA
V: TRBV10-3
size: NA
DNA: TGTGCCATCAGTGAGTCCCCCCGGGACAACTACGAGCAGTACTTC
CDR3: CAISESPRDNYEQYF

J: TRBJ1-2
D: NA
V: TRBV5-1
size: NA
DNA: TGCGCCAGCAGCTTGGGGGAGGGAATGTTCTCCCGGGGCTACACCTTC
CDR3: CASSLGEGMFSRGYTF

J: TRBJ2-7
D: TRBD1
V: TRBV19
size: once
DNA: TGTGCCAGTAGTATAAAAGGGGGCACCTACGAGCAGTACTTC
CDR3: CASSIKGGTYEQYF

J: TRBJ2-7
D: TRBD2
V: TRBV6-1
size: NA
DNA: TGTGCCAGCAGTGACCTAGCGGGAGCACTCTACGAGCAGTACTTC
CDR3: CASSDLAGALYEQYF

J: TRBJ2-1
D: TRBD2
V: TRBV10-2
size: NA
DNA: TGCGCCAGCAGTCCCAATCTAGCGGGAGTCGACAATGAGCAGTTCTTC
CDR3: CASSPNLAGVDNEQFF

J: TRBJ2-2
D: NA
V: TRBV30
size: NA
DNA: TGTGCCTGGAGTACGGGTCCCGGGGAGCTGTTTTTT
CDR3: CAWSTGPGELFF

J: TRBJ1-2
D: TRBD1
V: TRBV27
size: NA
DNA: TGTGCCAGCAGTTTCCGGGACAGGGGCAGAGACTATGGCTACACCTTC
CDR3: CASSFRDRGRDYGYTF

J: TRBJ2-1
D: TRBD2
V: TRBV9
size: few
DNA: TGTGCCAGCAGCGCAACTAGCGGGAGGGAGGCGTGGGAGCAGTTCTTC
CDR3: CASSATSGREAWEQFF

J: TRBJ2-7
D: TRBD2
V: TRBV2
size: NA
DNA: TGTGCCAGCATCCTAGCGGCGCCATCCTACGAGCAGTACTTC
CDR3: CASILAAPSYEQYF

J: TRBJ1-3
D: NA
V: TRBV28
size: many
DNA: TGTGCCAGCAGCCGACAGAAAATACTATCTGGAAACACCATATATTTT
CDR3: CASSRQKILSGNTIYF

J: TRBJ2-1
D: NA
V: TRBV19
size: NA
DNA: TGTGCCAGTAGTATACAGGGCCCACGAGGCAATGAGCAGTTCTTC
CDR3: CASSIQGPRGNEQFF

J: TRBJ2-3
D: NA
V: TRBV27
size: NA
DNA: TGTGCCAGCAGTTCGAGACCGGGGCTAGCAACAACAGATACGCAGTATTTT
CDR3: CASSSRPGLATTDTQYF

J: TRBJ1-5
D: NA
V: TRBV28
size: NA
DNA: TGTGCCAGCAGTTTTTGGAAGTTCTATAGCAATCAGCCCCAGCATTTT
CDR3: CASSFWKFYSNQPQHF

J: TRBJ2-5
D: TRBD2
V: TRBV18
size: NA
DNA: TGTGCCAGCTCCATGGGAGGGCAAGAGACCCAGTACTTC
CDR3: CASSMGGQETQYF

J: TRBJ2-7
D: NA
V: TRBV28
size: NA
DNA: TGTGCCAGCGGATATGACAGGCACATCTCCTACGAGCAGTACTTC
CDR3: CASGYDRHISYEQYF

J: TRBJ2-7
D: NA
V: TRBV7-2
size: few
DNA: TGTGCCAGCAGCTTTGGTCGGAGCCCCTACGAGCAGTACTTC
CDR3: CASSFGRSPYEQYF

J: TRBJ2-2
D: NA
V: TRBV27
size: few
DNA: TGTGCCAGCAGTTTATTCCGGGGGACCGGGGAGCTGTTTTTT
CDR3: CASSLFRGTGELFF

J: TRBJ2-5
D: NA
V: TRBV19
size: NA
DNA: TGTGCCAGTGGAGGACCGGAGACCCAGTACTTC
CDR3: CASGGPETQYF